This T cell receptor (beta chain) was observed in a study of blood T cell repertoires in COVID-19. Study-wide background: The United States, Italy and Spain supplied acute and convalescent COVID-19 samples. Sources were T cells, B-cell-depleted T cells, or PBMCs; the material itself was cDNA or gDNA.

In the study's own analysis: Amplifying reference gene primers gave estimates of nucleated cell counts. Produced via immunoSEQ multiplex PCR; TCRdb's table is partial and in-frame only. The V and J calls and clone size are taken from that table; D and trimming were inferred from the DNA. This sample yields roughly 80,000 clones, of which roughly 88% are seen a single time; 2.9% belongs to the top ten. The V and J ends lost 4 bases and 3 bases, in that order; junction bases with no gene match: 8. CDR1 and CDR2 from the germline V gene are SGHTA and FQGTGA. The CDR3 covers 16 residues. The chain joins TRBV7-3 to TRBJ2-1; the match to TRBD2 covers 8 bases. This receptor was taken from a woman of 80 years or more with acute or convalescent COVID-19. The sample consisted of peripheral blood. CDR3 loop: CASSSSGTRIYNEQFF. For the CDR3, the DNA is TGTGCCAGCAGCTCCTCCGGGACTAGGATCTACAATGAGCAGTTCTTC.